The clone carrying this TCR beta chain has a handful of counts. Its specificity is unknown. Unique molecular identifiers were carried by the TCR beta cDNA libraries. The yield from roughly 1 to 10 million T cells was 500,000 or so cDNA molecules in total. Using its own MiXCR run on the PCR reads, TCRdb lists one record per CDR3 protein. This sample carries a few hundred thousand distinct CDR3 sequences, roughly 30% of them seen once, and the ten largest clones take over 10%. These data belong to a study of post-analysis software for immune sequencing data. Study outcomes and limitations: Compared with controls, patients showed significantly lower normalized Chao1 diversity. Same-batch samples co-clustered strongly by F measure. Elevated frequency relative to controls characterized four to six TRBV segments in patients, TRBV5-6, TRBV5-1 and TRBV20-1 among them.

Germline V gives CDR1 MGHRA, CDR2 YSYEKL. The CDR3 extends over 15 amino acids. V lost 3 bases, J lost 10 bases, and 16 bases lay in between. V usage is TRBV4-1 and J usage is TRBJ1-6; D remains ambiguous. Sequenced material: blood. The sequence derives from a girl between 5 and 17 years old with multiple sclerosis. CDR3 amino acids: CASSHPLQIRSPLHF. The CDR3 bases are TGCGCCAGCAGCCATCCCCTGCAAATAAGGTCACCCCTCCACTTT.